These 19 T cell receptor beta chains share one sample of origin, sequenced in a study of beta chain features in type 1 diabetes. Expressed TCRB transcripts were sequenced because the entire RNA isolate underwent reverse transcription. Only in-frame clones appear in the TCRdb table, and some are missing; sequencing was by immunoSEQ multiplex PCR. Among about half a million clones listed, over 9.5% were seen once. Material for sequencing was naive CD4+ T cells from blood. These receptors were collected from a woman in her late teens or twenties in good health.

This clone has a handful of counts. The rearrangement uses TRBV5-4 and TRBJ2-7, with D possibly being TRBD1 or TRBD2 (6 bases each). The germline V and J ends were trimmed by 0 bases and 2 bases, with 9 bases remaining between them. CDR3 length: 14 amino acids. Germline V lookup: CDR1 SGHNT, CDR2 YYREEE (reference sequence). DNA for the CDR3: TGTGCCAGCAGCTTGGCGGGGGCGGCCTACGAGCAGTACGTC. Translation: CASSLAGAAYEQYV.

This clone has only a few counts. The chain carries TRBV18 and TRBJ2-1; 7 nucleotides line up with TRBD1. Unmatched junction bases numbered 3, after V lost 4 bases and J lost 3 bases. The CDR3 has 14 amino acids. CDR1 and CDR2 (germline): KGHSH, LQKENI. The CDR3 sequence is CASSHGQVYNEQFF. CDR3 DNA: TGTGCCAGCTCACATGGACAGGTCTACAATGAGCAGTTCTTC. Supplemented by reference TRBV18 and TRBJ2-1, the full variable domain reads NAGVMQNPRHLVRRRGQEARLRCSPMKGHSHVYWYRQLPEEGLKFMVYLQKENIIDESGMPKERFSAEFPKEGPSILRIQQVVRGDSAAYFCASSHGQVYNEQFFGPGTRLTVL.

CDR3 region: CASSLRAGAKDEQYF. The CDR3 DNA follows: TGTGCCAGCAGCTTGAGGGCGGGGGCTAAGGACGAGCAGTACTTC. This chain uses TRBV5-4 with TRBJ2-7; tentatively, D is TRBD2 (7 bases). Trimming took 1 base from V and 5 from J, leaving 16 bases between them. The germline V gene has CDR1 SGHNT and CDR2 YYREEE (reference sequence). The CDR3 spans 15 residues.

This clone was detected a few times. The chain carries TRBV7-9 and TRBJ2-1; 12 bases align to TRBD2. CDR3 length: 15 residues. J lost 9 bases, V lost 4 bases, and 7 bases had no gene match. CDR1 and CDR2 (germline): SEHNR, FQNEAQ (reference sequence). The chain's CDR3 is CASSSLAGGYREQFF. CDR3 coding DNA: TGTGCCAGCAGCTCGCTAGCGGGAGGGTATCGTGAGCAGTTCTTC. The full variable domain, completed using reference TRBV7-9 and TRBJ2-1, is DTGVSQNPRHKITKRGQNVTFRCDPISEHNRLYWYRQTLGQGPEFLTYFQNEAQLEKSRLLSDRFSAERPKGSFSTLEIQRTEQGDSAMYLCASSSLAGGYREQFFGPGTRLTVL.

The rearrangement uses TRBV6-5 and TRBJ1-4; no clear D. Trimming stripped 4 bases from V and 0 bases from J, with 6 bases between. The CDR3 spans 14 residues. CDR1 MNHEY and CDR2 SVGAGI come from the germline V gene. The CDR3 region is CASSSTATNEKLFF. CDR3 DNA: TGTGCCAGCAGTTCGACGGCAACTAATGAAAAACTGTTTTTT.

V gene TRBV18 combines with J gene TRBJ2-5, with a tentative D call TRBD1 (6 bases). This CDR3 is built from 15 residues. The germline gives CDR1 KGHSH, CDR2 LQKENI. Trimming took off 6 bases at V and 0 bases at J, with 14 bases between the two ends. The CDR3: CASSRQGNHQETQYF. The CDR3 DNA reads as TGTGCCAGCTCTCGGCAGGGGAACCACCAAGAGACCCAGTACTTC.

This clone showed up just a few times. V is TRBV14 and J is TRBJ2-6; no clear D. The CDR3 sequence is 15 residues long. Germline CDR1 SGHDN, CDR2 FVKESK. Trimming took 8 bases from V and 0 from J, leaving 11 bases between them. The CDR3 region is CASGIQSSGANVLTF. CDR3 bases: TGTGCCAGCGGAATACAAAGCTCTGGGGCCAACGTCCTGACTTTC.

The chain recombines TRBV7-3 with TRBJ2-3; 7 bases agree with TRBD1. Germline CDR1 SGHTA, CDR2 FQGTGA. This CDR3 region has 15 residues. Losses at the gene ends were 5 bases for V and 3 bases for J; bases not matched to a gene: 8. The CDR3 nucleotides are TGTGCCAGCAGCACGACAGGGTTAGGGACAGATACGCAGTATTTT. This codes for CASSTTGLGTDTQYF. Using reference TRBV7-3 and TRBJ2-3 for the parts outside the CDR3, the full variable domain is GAGVSQTPSNKVTEKGKYVELRCDPISGHTALYWYRQSLGQGPEFLIYFQGTGAADDSGLPNDRFFAVRPEGSVSTLKIQRTERGDSAVYLCASSTTGLGTDTQYFGPGTRLTVL.

This clone was observed a few times. V gene TRBV9 combines with J gene TRBJ2-1; TRBD2 aligns across 7 bases. With V trimmed by 2 bases and J by 4 bases, 9 bases remained unmatched. Per germline, CDR1 SGDLS and CDR2 YYNGEE. The CDR3 spans 16 residues. CDR3 DNA sequence: TGTGCCAGCAGCGTGAGCGGGGACGTTTATTACAATGAGCAGTTCTTC. Translation gives CASSVSGDVYYNEQFF.

The chain has TRBV19 and TRBJ2-1; 10 bases line up with TRBD1. Germline CDR1 is LNHDA and CDR2 is SQIVND (reference sequence). The CDR3 runs to 14 residues. After removal of 3 bases from V and 14 bases from J, the junction contained 10 bases not matched to a gene. The CDR3 coding sequence is TGTGCCAGTAGTATGAGCGGAGGGACAGGGGACAAGTTCTTC. It specifies CASSMSGGTGDKFF.

The chain couples TRBV9 to TRBJ2-7, with 8 bases fitting TRBD2. CDR1 and CDR2 (germline): SGDLS, YYNGEE. Trimming took 4 bases from V and 3 from J; bases not matched to a gene: 12. The CDR3 has 16 residues. CDR3 residues: CASSPRGTRNNYEQYF. CDR3 DNA: TGTGCCAGCAGCCCTAGGGGGACTAGGAATAACTACGAGCAGTACTTC. Drawing the rest from reference TRBV9 and TRBJ2-7, the complete variable domain is DSGVTQTPKHLITATGQRVTLRCSPRSGDLSVYWYQQSLDQGLQFLIQYYNGEERAKGNILERFSAQQFPDLHSELNLSSLELGDSALYFCASSPRGTRNNYEQYFGPGTRLTVT.

In its sample, this clone was seen a few times. This chain uses TRBV7-9 with TRBJ2-1; D perhaps matches TRBD2 (6 bases). The germline V gene has CDR1 SEHNR and CDR2 FQNEAQ (reference sequence). This CDR3 has 17 residues. V gave up 7 bases and J gave up 4 bases, with 23 bases separating them. The CDR3 DNA reads TGTGCCAGCACCGCCGGGAGATATGAGGGGAAATACAATGAGCAGTTCTTC. This encodes CASTAGRYEGKYNEQFF.

This clone was observed a few times. A much larger clone lies one base from this, so it may be a read error. The chain employs TRBV2 and TRBJ2-5; D is undetermined. The CDR3 is made up of 9 amino acids. The germline V gene has CDR1 SNHLY and CDR2 FYNNEI. V gave up 6 bases and J gave up 5 bases, with 1 base separating them. CDR3 sequence: CASSETQYF. For the CDR3, the DNA is TGTGCCAGCAGCGAGACCCAGTACTTC.

V and J are TRBV7-2 and TRBJ2-3; D perhaps matches TRBD2 (5 bases). The germline gives CDR1 SGHTA, CDR2 FQGNSA. The CDR3 contains 14 residues. With 5 bases removed from V and 5 bases from J, the gap between germline ends came to 14 bases. The CDR3: CASSLDPRGDTQYF. CDR3 nucleotides: TGTGCCAGCAGCCTTGACCCACGGGGAGATACGCAGTATTTT.

This chain uses TRBV7-2 with TRBJ2-3; D perhaps matches TRBD2 (5 bases). Germline V gives CDR1 SGHTA, CDR2 FQGNSA. The V end lost 5 bases, the J end lost 6 bases, and 12 bases lay between the germline ends. CDR3 size: 13 residues. The CDR3 region has the DNA TGTGCCAGCAGCCAGGAGGTCTCGGATACGCAGTATTTT. This sequence encodes CASSQEVSDTQYF.

This clone was observed a few times. The chain joins TRBV5-1 to TRBJ2-6; perhaps TRBD1 as D (6 bases). CDR1 is SGHRS, CDR2 YFSETQ, per germline. Trimming removed 4 bases at V and 2 bases at J, with 10 bases between. The CDR3 extends over 15 amino acids. The CDR3 region is CASSPGATGANVLTF. As DNA, the CDR3 is TGCGCCAGCAGCCCAGGGGCGACTGGGGCCAACGTCCTGACTTTC.

This clone was recorded a few times. The chain couples TRBV29-1 to TRBJ1-2; D is unclear. Germline V gene lookup returns CDR1 SQVTM and CDR2 ANQGSEA. V shed 7 bases and J shed 4 bases, with 13 bases lying between them. The CDR3 is made up of 12 amino acids. The DNA of the CDR3 is TGCAGCGGTGGAGGGAGTGGCTATGGCTACACCTTC. Protein sequence: CSGGGSGYGYTF. The variable domain in full, completed from reference TRBV29-1 and TRBJ1-2, reads SAVISQKPSRDICQRGTSLTIQCQVDSQVTMMFWYRQQPGQSLTLIATANQGSEATYESGFVIDKFPISRPNLTFSTLTVSNMSPEDSSIYLCSGGGSGYGYTFGSGTRLTVV.

This clone was detected ten times or more. V gene TRBV29-1 combines with J gene TRBJ2-1; 7 nucleotides agree with TRBD1. The CDR3 totals 12 residues. The V gene's germline CDR1 is SQVTM and CDR2 ANQGSEA. CDR3 DNA: TGCGGAGCCGGGACAGACTACAATGAGCAGTTCTTC. It translates to CGAGTDYNEQFF.

This clone was seen only a few times. The chain couples TRBV7-9 to TRBJ2-1, with a possible D match to TRBD1 (6 bases). The V and J ends lost 2 bases and 7 bases respectively, with 21 bases between them. The CDR3 length is 17 residues. Germline CDR1 reads SEHNR; CDR2 reads FQNEAQ (reference sequence). The CDR3 sequence: CASSLFPQGIRRNEQFF. CDR3 nucleotide sequence: TGTGCCAGCAGCTTATTCCCCCAGGGGATCCGGAGGAATGAGCAGTTCTTC.